Listed here is a single TCR beta chain. Per the germline V gene, CDR1 is SQVTM and CDR2 is ANQGSEA. The CDR3 contains 12 residues. V shed 7 bases and J shed 1 base, with 10 bases lying between them. This specimen belongs to a study of shared clonotypes between healthy human individuals. Generated by immunoSEQ multiplex PCR, the TCRdb table keeps only in-frame clones and is missing some. Counted here are about 490,000 clones, around three quarters occurring once; the ten biggest clones make up over 9.5%. The receptor comes from a woman between 40 and 50 years old in good health. Some clones in this sample may be carry-over from other donors' samples. The sample consisted of PBMCs. The V gene is TRBV29-1, the J gene TRBJ1-1; D perhaps matches TRBD1 (6 bases). The CDR3 spells CSASGQNTEAFF. CDR3 nucleotide sequence: TGCAGCGCTTCGGGACAGAACACTGAAGCTTTCTTT.